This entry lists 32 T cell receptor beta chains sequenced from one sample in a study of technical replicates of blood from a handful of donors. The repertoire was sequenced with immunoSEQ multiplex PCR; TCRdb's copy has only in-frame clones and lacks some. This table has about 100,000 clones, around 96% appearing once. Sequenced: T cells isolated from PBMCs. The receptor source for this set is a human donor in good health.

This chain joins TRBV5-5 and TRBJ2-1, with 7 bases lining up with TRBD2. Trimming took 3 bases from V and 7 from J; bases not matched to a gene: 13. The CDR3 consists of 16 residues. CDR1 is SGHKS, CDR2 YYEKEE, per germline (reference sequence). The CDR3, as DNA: TGTGCCAGCAGCTGGGGCCCGGGGAGGGCGGGGAATGAGCAGTTCTTC. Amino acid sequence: CASSWGPGRAGNEQFF.

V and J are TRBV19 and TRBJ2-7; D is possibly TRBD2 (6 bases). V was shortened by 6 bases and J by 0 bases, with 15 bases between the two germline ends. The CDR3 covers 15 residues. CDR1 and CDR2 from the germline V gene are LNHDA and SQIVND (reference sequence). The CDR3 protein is CASRFAGPSSYEQYF. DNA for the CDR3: TGTGCCAGTAGATTTGCGGGACCAAGCTCCTACGAGCAGTACTTC.

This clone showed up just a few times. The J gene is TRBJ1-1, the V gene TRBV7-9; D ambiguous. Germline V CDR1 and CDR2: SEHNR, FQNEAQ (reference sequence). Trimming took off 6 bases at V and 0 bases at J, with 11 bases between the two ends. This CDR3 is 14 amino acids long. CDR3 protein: CASRPRDMNTEAFF. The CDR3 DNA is TGTGCCAGCAGACCCAGAGACATGAACACTGAAGCTTTCTTT. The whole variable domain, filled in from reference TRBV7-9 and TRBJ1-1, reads DTGVSQNPRHKITKRGQNVTFRCDPISEHNRLYWYRQTLGQGPEFLTYFQNEAQLEKSRLLSDRFSAERPKGSFSTLEIQRTEQGDSAMYLCASRPRDMNTEAFFGQGTRLTVV.

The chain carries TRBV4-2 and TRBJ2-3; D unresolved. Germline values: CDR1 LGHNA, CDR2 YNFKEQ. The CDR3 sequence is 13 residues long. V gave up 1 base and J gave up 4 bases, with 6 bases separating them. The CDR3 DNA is TGTGCCAGCAGCCAAGGAGCGTCAGATACGCAGTATTTT. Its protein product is CASSQGASDTQYF.

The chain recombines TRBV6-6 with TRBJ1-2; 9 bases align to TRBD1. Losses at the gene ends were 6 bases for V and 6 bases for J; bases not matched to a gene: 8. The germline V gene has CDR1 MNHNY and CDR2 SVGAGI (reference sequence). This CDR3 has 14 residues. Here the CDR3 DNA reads TGTGCCAGCAGCTCCGGGACAGGGAGCCATGGCTACACCTTC. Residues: CASSSGTGSHGYTF.

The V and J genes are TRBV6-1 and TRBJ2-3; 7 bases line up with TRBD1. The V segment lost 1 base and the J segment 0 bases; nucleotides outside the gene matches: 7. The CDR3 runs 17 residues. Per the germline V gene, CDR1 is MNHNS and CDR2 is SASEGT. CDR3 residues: CASSEDVGQLSTDTQYF. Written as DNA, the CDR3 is TGTGCCAGCAGTGAAGATGTGGGACAGCTCAGCACAGATACGCAGTATTTT.

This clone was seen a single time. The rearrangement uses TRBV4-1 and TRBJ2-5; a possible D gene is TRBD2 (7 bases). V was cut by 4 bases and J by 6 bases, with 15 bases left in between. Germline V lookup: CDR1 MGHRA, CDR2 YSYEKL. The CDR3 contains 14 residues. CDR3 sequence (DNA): TGCGCCAGCAGCCCCATCGGGGGGCTTAAGACCCAGTACTTC. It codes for CASSPIGGLKTQYF.

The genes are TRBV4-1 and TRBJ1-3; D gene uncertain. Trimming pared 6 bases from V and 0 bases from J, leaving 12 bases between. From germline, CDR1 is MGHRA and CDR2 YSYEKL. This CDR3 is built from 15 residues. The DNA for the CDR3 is TGCGCCAGCAGGCCGCTTGGTAGCTCTGGAAACACCATATATTTT. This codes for CASRPLGSSGNTIYF.

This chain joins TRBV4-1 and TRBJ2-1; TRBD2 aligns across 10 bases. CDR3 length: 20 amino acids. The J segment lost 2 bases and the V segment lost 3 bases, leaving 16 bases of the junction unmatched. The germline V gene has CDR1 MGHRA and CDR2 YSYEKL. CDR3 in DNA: TGCGCCAGCAGCCACCTCTTAGCGGGAGGCTCCGAAAAGCCCTACAATGAGCAGTTCTTC. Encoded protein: CASSHLLAGGSEKPYNEQFF.

The CDR3 DNA reads TGTGCCAGCTCACCATTACGAGGGGGAGAGAATGAAAAACTGTTTTTT. Residues: CASSPLRGGENEKLFF. V gene TRBV18 combines with J gene TRBJ1-4; D possibly corresponds to TRBD1 (6 bases). V was shortened by 2 bases and J by 5 bases, with 15 bases between the two germline ends. The length of the CDR3 is 16 residues. The germline CDR1 and CDR2 sequences are KGHSH and LQKENI.

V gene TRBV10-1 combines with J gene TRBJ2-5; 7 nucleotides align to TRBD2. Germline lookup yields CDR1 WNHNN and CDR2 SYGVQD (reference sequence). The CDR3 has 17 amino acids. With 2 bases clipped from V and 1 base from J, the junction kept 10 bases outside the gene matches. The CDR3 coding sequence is TGCGCCAGCAGTGAGGGGAAGGCTAGCGGAGGCCAAGAGACCCAGTACTTC. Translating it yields CASSEGKASGGQETQYF.

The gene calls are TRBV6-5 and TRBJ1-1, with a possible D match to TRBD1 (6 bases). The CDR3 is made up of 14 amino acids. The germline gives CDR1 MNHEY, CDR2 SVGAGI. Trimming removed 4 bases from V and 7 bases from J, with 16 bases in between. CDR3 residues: CASSSYGGVSEAFF. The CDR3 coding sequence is TGTGCCAGCAGTTCTTATGGGGGCGTAAGTGAAGCTTTCTTT.

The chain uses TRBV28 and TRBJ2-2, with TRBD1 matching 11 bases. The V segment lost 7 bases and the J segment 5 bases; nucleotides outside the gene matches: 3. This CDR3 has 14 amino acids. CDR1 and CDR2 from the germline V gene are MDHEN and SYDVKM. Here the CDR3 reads CASIGQGATGELFF. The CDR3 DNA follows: TGTGCCAGCATAGGACAGGGGGCAACCGGGGAGCTGTTTTTT. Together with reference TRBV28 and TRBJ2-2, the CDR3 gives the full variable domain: DVKVTQSSRYLVKRTGEKVFLECVQDMDHENMFWYRQDPGLGLRLIYFSYDVKMKEKGDIPEGYSVSREKKERFSLILESASTNQTSMYLCASIGQGATGELFFGEGSRLTVL.

The CDR3 sequence: CASSRGGYTGELFF. CDR3 in DNA: TGTGCCAGCAGTCGGGGGGGGTACACCGGGGAGCTGTTTTTT. The chain recombines TRBV27 with TRBJ2-2; 8 bases agree with TRBD2. The CDR3 runs to 14 residues. Germline CDR1 MNHEY, CDR2 SMNVEV (reference sequence). J was trimmed by 3 bases and V by 5 bases; bases with no gene match: 2.

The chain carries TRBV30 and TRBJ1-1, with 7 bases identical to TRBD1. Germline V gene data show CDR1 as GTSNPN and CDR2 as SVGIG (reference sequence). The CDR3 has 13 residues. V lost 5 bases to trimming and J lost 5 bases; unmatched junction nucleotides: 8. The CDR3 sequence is CAWVPGQSTEAFF. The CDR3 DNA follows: TGTGCCTGGGTGCCGGGACAGAGTACTGAAGCTTTCTTT.

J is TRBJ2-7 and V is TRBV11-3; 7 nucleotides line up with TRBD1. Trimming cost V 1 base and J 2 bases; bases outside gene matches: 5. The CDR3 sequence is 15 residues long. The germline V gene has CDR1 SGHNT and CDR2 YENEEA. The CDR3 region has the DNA TGTGCCAGCAGCTTAGTAGCAGGGGGAGCCTACGAGCAGTACTTC. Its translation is CASSLVAGGAYEQYF. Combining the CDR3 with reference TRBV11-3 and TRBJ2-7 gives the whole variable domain EAGVVQSPRYKIIEKKQPVAFWCNPISGHNTLYWYLQNLGQGPELLIRYENEEAVDDSQLPKDRFSAERLKGVDSTLKIQPAELGDSAVYLCASSLVAGGAYEQYFGPGTRLTVT.

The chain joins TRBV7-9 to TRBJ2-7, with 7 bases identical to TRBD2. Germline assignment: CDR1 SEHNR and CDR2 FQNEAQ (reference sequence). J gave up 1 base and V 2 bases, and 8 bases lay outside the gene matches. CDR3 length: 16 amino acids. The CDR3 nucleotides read TGTGCCAGCAGCTTAATGGAGGGAGGGTTTTCCTACGAGCAGTACTTC. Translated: CASSLMEGGFSYEQYF.

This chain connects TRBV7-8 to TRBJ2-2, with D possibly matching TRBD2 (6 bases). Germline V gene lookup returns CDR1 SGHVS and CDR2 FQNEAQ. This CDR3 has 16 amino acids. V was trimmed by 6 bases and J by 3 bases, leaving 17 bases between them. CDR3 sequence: CASSGDSNFHTGELFF. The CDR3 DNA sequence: TGTGCCAGCAGTGGGGACTCAAACTTTCACACCGGGGAGCTGTTTTTT.

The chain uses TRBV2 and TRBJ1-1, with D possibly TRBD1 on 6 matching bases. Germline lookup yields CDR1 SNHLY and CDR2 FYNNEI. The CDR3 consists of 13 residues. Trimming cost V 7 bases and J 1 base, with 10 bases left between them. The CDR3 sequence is CASKGDSNTEAFF. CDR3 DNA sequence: TGTGCCAGCAAGGGGGATTCGAACACTGAAGCTTTCTTT.

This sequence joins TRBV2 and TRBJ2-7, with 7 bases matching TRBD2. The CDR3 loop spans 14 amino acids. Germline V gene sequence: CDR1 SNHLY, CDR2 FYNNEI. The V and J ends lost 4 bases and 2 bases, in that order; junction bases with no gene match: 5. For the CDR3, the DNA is TGTGCCAGCAGTGCGGGAGGCGGTCCCTACGAGCAGTACTTC. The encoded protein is CASSAGGGPYEQYF.

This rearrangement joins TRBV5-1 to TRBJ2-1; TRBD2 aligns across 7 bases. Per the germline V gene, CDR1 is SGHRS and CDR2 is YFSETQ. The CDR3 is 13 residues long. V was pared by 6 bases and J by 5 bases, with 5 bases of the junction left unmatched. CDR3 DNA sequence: TGCGCCAGCAAGACTAGCCTTAACAATGAGCAGTTCTTC. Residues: CASKTSLNNEQFF.

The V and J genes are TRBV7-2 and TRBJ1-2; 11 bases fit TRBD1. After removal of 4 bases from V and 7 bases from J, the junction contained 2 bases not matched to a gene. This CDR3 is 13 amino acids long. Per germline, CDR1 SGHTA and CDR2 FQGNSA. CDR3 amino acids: CASSSDRGLGYTF. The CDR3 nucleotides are TGTGCCAGCAGCTCGGACAGGGGGCTTGGCTACACCTTC.

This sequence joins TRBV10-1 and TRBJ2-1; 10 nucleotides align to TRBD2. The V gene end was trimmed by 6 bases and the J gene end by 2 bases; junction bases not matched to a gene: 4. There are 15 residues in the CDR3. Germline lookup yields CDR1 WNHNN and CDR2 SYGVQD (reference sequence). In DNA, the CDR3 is TGCGCCAGCAGCTTAAGCGGGAGGGCCTACAATGAGCAGTTCTTC. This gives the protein CASSLSGRAYNEQFF.

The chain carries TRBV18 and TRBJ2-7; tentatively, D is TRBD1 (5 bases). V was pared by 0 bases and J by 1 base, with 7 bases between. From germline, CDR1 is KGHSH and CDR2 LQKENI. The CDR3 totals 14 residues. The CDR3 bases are TGTGCCAGCTCACCACCAGGGGCGTCCTACGAGCAGTACTTC. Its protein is CASSPPGASYEQYF.

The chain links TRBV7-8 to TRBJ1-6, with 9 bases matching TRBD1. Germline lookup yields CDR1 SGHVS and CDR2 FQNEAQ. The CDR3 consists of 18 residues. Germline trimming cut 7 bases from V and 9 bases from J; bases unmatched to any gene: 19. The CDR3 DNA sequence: TGTGCCAGCACCATAGCTAGGGACAGGGAAGTGTGGGGTTCACCCCTCCACTTT. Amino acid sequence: CASTIARDREVWGSPLHF.

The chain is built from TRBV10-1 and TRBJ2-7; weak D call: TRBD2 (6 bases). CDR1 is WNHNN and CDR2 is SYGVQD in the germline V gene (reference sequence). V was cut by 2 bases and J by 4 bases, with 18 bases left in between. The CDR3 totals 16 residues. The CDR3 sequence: CASSEDPLGRTYEQYF. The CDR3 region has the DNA TGCGCCAGCAGTGAGGACCCCCTCGGGAGAACTTACGAGCAGTACTTC.

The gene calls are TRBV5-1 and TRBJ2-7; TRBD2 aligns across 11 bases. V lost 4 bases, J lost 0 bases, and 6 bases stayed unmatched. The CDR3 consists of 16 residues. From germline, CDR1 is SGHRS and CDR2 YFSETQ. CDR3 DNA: TGCGCCAGCAGCGGCGCCGGGACTAGCGGCTCCTACGAGCAGTACTTC. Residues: CASSGAGTSGSYEQYF.

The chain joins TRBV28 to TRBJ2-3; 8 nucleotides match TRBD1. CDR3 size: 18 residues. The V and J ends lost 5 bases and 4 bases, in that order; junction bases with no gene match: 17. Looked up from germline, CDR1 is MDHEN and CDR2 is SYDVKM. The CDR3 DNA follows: TGTGCCAGCAGTCCCTGGACAGGGTTCGTCCTTGGGGCAGATACGCAGTATTTT. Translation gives CASSPWTGFVLGADTQYF. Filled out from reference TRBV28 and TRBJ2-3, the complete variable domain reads DVKVTQSSRYLVKRTGEKVFLECVQDMDHENMFWYRQDPGLGLRLIYFSYDVKMKEKGDIPEGYSVSREKKERFSLILESASTNQTSMYLCASSPWTGFVLGADTQYFGPGTRLTVL.

This CDR3 is CASSAGQGASGYTF. CDR3 coding DNA: TGTGCCAGCAGCGCGGGACAGGGGGCATCCGGCTACACCTTC. The chain couples TRBV9 to TRBJ1-2; TRBD1 matches 12 bases. Germline values: CDR1 SGDLS, CDR2 YYNGEE. The CDR3 runs to 14 residues. V was clipped by 3 bases and J by 8 bases; unmatched bases: 5. Based on the CDR3 plus reference TRBV9 and TRBJ1-2, the full variable domain is DSGVTQTPKHLITATGQRVTLRCSPRSGDLSVYWYQQSLDQGLQFLIQYYNGEERAKGNILERFSAQQFPDLHSELNLSSLELGDSALYFCASSAGQGASGYTFGSGTRLTVV.

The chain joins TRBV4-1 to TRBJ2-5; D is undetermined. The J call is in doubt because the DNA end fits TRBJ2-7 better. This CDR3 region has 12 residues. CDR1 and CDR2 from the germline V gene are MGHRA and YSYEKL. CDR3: CASSHPGYEQYF. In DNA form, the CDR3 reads TGCGCCAGCAGCCACCCCGGTTACGAGCAGTACTTC.

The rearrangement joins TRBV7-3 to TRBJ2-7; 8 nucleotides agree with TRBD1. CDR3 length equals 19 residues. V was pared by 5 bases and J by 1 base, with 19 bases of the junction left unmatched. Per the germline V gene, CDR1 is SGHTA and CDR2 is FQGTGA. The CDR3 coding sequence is TGTGCCAGCAGCGGGGTCCGGGACAGGCAGTTTTCGGGTTCCTACGAGCAGTACTTC. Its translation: CASSGVRDRQFSGSYEQYF.

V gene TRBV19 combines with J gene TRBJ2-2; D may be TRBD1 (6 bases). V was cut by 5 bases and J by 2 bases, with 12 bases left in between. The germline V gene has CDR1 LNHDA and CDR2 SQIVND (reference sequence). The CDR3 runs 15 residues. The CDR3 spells CASSLGALNTGELFF. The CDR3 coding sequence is TGTGCCAGTAGTCTGGGGGCCCTAAACACCGGGGAGCTGTTTTTT.